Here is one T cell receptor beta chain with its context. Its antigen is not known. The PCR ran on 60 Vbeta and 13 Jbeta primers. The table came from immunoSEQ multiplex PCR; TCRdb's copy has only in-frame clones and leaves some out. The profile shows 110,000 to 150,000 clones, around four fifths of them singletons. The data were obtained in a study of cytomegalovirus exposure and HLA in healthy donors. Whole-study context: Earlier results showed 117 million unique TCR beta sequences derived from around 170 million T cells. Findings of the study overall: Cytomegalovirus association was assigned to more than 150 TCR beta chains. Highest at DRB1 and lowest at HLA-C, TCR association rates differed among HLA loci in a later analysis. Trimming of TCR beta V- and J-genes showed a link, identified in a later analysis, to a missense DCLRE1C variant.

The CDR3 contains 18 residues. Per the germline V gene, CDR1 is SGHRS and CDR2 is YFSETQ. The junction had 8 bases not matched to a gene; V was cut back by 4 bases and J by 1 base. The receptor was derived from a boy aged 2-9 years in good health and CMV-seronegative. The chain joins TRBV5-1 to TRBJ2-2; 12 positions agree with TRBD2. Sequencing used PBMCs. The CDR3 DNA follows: TGCGCCAGCAGCCTACAAGGACTAGCGGGAATGAACACCGGGGAGCTGTTTTTT. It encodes CASSLQGLAGMNTGELFF.